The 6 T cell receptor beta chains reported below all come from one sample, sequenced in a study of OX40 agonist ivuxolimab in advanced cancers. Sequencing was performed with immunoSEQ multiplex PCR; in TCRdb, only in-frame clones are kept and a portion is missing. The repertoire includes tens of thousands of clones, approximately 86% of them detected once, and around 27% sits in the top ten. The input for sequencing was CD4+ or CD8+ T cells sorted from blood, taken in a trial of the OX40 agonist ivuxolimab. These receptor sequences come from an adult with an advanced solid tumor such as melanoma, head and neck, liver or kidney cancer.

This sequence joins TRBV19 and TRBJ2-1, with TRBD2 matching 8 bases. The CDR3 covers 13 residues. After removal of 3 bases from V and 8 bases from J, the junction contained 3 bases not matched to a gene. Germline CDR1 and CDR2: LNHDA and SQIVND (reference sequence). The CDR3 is CASSMTSVYEQFF. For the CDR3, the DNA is TGTGCCAGTAGTATGACTAGCGTCTATGAGCAGTTCTTC. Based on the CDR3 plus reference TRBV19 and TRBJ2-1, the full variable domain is DGGITQSPKYLFRKEGQNVTLSCEQNLNHDAMYWYRQDPGQGLRLIYYSQIVNDFQKGDIAEGYSVSREKKESFPLTVTSAQKNPTAFYLCASSMTSVYEQFFGPGTRLTVL.

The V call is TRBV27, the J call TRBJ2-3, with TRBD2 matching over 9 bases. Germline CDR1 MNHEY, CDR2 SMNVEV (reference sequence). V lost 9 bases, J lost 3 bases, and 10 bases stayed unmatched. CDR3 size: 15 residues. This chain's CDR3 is CASSNIAGATDTQYF. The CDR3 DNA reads TGTGCCAGTTCTAACATAGCGGGAGCTACAGATACGCAGTATTTT.

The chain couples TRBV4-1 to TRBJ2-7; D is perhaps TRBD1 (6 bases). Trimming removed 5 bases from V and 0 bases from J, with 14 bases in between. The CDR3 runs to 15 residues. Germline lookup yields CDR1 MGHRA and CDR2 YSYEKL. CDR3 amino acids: CASSGARGYSYEQYF. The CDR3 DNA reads TGCGCCAGCAGCGGGGCAAGGGGGTACTCCTACGAGCAGTACTTC.

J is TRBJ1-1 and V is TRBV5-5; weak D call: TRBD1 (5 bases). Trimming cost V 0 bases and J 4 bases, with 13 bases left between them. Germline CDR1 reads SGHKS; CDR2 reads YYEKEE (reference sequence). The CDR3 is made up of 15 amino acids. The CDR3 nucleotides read TGTGCCAGCAGCTTGGGGGGCAGGGTTGGCACTGAAGCTTTCTTT. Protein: CASSLGGRVGTEAFF.

CDR3 nucleotides: TGCGCCAGCAGCCTGGGCAGGAATATAAACACCATATATTTT. The encoded protein is CASSLGRNINTIYF. The chain carries TRBV4-3 and TRBJ1-3; D call uncertain. Germline V lookup: CDR1 LGHNA, CDR2 YSLEER. V lost 4 bases and J lost 6, with 13 bases in between. The CDR3 loop spans 14 amino acids.

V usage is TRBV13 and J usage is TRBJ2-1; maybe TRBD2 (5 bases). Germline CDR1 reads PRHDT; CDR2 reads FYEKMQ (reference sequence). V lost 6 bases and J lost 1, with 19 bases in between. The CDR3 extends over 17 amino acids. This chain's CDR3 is CASRPTAESGSYNEQFF. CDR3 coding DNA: TGTGCCAGCAGGCCAACCGCAGAAAGCGGATCCTACAATGAGCAGTTCTTC.